This entry features one T cell receptor beta chain sequence. Its antigen is unknown. Germline CDR1 and CDR2: SQVTM and ANQGSEA. The ends lost 5 bases at V and 4 bases at J; junction bases unmatched: 5. The CDR3 sequence is 12 residues long. The data were taken from a study of CD8 T cells in ankylosing spondylitis. Findings of the study overall: Peripheral blood samples showed relatively rare disease-linked clones, and these clones were CD8+. In ankylosing spondylitis patients, matched synovial fluid reportedly showed significant enrichment of disease-linked clones. A motif in TCR beta, a set of eight or nine highly homologous variants, appeared characteristic of ankylosing spondylitis blood.

Libraries for TCR beta were made by quantitative 5'-RACE with molecular barcodes. TCRdb called the 5' RACE reads again in MiXCR, with one record for every CDR3 protein. The sample contains approximately 150,000 distinct CDR3 sequences, 17% of which appear only once. Sequenced input: blood, either unsorted or a sorted T cell fraction (not recorded which). This chain uses TRBV29-1 with TRBJ2-7, with 7 bases identical to TRBD2. The clonotype originates from a male donor with ankylosing spondylitis. CDR3 region: CSVSGGSYEQYF. The CDR3 DNA reads TGCAGCGTTTCGGGCGGGAGTTACGAGCAGTACTTC.